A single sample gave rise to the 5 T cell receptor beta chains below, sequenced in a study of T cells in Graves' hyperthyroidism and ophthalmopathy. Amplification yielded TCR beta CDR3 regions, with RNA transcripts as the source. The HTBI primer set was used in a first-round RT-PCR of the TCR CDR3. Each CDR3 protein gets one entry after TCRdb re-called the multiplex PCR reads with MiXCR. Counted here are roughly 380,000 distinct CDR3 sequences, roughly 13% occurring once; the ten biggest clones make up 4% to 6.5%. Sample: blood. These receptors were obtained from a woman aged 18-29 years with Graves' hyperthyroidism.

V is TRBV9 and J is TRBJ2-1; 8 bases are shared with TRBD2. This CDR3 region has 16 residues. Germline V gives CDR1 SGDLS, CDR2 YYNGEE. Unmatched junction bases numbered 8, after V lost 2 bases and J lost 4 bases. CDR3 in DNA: TGTGCCAGCAGCGTGACAGGTAGCGGGATTTACAATGAGCAGTTCTTC. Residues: CASSVTGSGIYNEQFF.

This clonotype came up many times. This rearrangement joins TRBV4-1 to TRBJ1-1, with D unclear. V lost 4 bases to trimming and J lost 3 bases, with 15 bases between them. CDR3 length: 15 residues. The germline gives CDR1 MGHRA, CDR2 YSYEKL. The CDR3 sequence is CASSRASDADTEAFF. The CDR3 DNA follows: TGCGCCAGCAGCCGCGCGTCCGACGCCGACACTGAAGCTTTCTTT.

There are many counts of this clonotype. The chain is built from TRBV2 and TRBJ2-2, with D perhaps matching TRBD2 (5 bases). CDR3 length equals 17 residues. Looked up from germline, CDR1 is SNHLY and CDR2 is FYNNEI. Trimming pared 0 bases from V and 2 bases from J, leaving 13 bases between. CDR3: CASSEAGRAVNTGELFF. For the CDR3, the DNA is TGTGCCAGCAGTGAAGCAGGCCGAGCGGTCAACACCGGGGAGCTGTTTTTT.

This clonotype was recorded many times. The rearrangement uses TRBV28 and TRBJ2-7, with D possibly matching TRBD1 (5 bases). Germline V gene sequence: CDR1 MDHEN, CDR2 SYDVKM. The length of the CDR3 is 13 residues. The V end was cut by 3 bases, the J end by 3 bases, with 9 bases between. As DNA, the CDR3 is TGTGCCAGCAGTTTGGGGCCGAACTACGAGCAGTACTTC. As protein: CASSLGPNYEQYF.

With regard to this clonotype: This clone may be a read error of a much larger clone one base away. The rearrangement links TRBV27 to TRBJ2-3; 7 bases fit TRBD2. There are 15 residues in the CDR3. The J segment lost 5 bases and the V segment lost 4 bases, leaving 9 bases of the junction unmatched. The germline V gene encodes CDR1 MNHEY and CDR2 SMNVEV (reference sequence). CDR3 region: CASSSIGGTRDTQYF. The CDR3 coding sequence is TGTGCCAGCAGTTCAATCGGGGGGACGAGAGATACGCAGTATTTT.